A selection of T cell receptor beta chains follows, all from one sample in a study of cytomegalovirus exposure and HLA in healthy donors. Produced via immunoSEQ multiplex PCR; TCRdb's table is partial and in-frame only. Of some 110,000 clones in the sample, around 62% were seen once. The sequencing sample was made of PBMCs. These receptors were taken from a woman aged 35 to 49 in good health and CMV-seropositive. The CDR3 runs from the conserved cysteine through the conserved F or W. A D gene is named only where the DNA matches it firmly. Not every row has a clone size; where given, it reads once, few, many or a size class.

j_call | d_call | clone_size | v_call | cdr3_nt | cdr3_aa
TRBJ2-3 | NA | NA | TRBV9 | TGTGCCAGCAGCGTTAACAGGGAGACAGATACGCAGTATTTT | CASSVNRETDTQYF
TRBJ1-2 | TRBD1 | NA | TRBV4-3 | TGCGCCAGCAGCCTGGGGGACAGGGATGTAGAGGATGGCTACACCTTC | CASSLGDRDVEDGYTF
TRBJ2-5 | TRBD2 | NA | TRBV30 | TGTGCCTGGAGTGTACGGGGTAGCGGGAGTTATGAGACCCAGTACTTC | CAWSVRGSGSYETQYF
TRBJ2-2 | TRBD2 | NA | TRBV5-1 | TGCGCCAGCAGGGAACTAGCGGGAGTCGTCACCGGGGAGCTGTTTTTT | CASRELAGVVTGELFF
TRBJ2-7 | NA | once | TRBV6-1 | TGTGCCAGCAGTGAAGCTGGGCTGAACTTGAACGAGCAGTACTTC | CASSEAGLNLNEQYF
TRBJ1-5 | NA | NA | TRBV5-6 | TGTGCCAGCAGCTCTATGAGAGGGATGGGGCAGCCCCAGCATTTT | CASSSMRGMGQPQHF
TRBJ2-7 | TRBD1 | NA | TRBV6-5 | TGTGCCAGCAGTTCGCGGACAGGAAGGCGCGAGCAGTACTTC | CASSSRTGRREQYF
TRBJ2-7 | NA | NA | TRBV4-1 | TGCGCCAGCAGCCGGGCGAGTCAAGGACAGCCTTCCTACGAGCAGTACTTC | CASSRASQGQPSYEQYF
TRBJ2-7 | TRBD1 | few | TRBV4-1 | TGCGCCAGCAGCCAAGATTGGGGGACAGTGAGGAGCTACGAGCAGTACTTC | CASSQDWGTVRSYEQYF
TRBJ2-1 | TRBD2 | NA | TRBV5-1 | TGCGCCAGCAGCTTGGCGAGCGGGGGTCCCTCCTACAATGAGCAGTTCTTC | CASSLASGGPSYNEQFF
TRBJ2-5 | NA | NA | TRBV13 | TGTGCCAGCAGCTTAGTCGGCGGAGGAGAGACCCAGTACTTC | CASSLVGGGETQYF
TRBJ2-1 | TRBD2 | NA | TRBV5-4 | TGTGCCAGCAGCGCCCTACTAGCGGGACGGCCCAATGAGCAGTTCTTC | CASSALLAGRPNEQFF
TRBJ2-1 | TRBD2 | NA | TRBV5-1 | TGCGCCAGCAGCTCTGGACTAGCGGGAGCGTTGTTGAATGAGCAGTTCTTC | CASSSGLAGALLNEQFF
TRBJ2-1 | TRBD2 | NA | TRBV7-2 | TGTGCCAGCAGCTTAGTACTAGCGGGGGTGAGCTCCTACAATGAGCAGTTCTTC | CASSLVLAGVSSYNEQFF
TRBJ1-2 | NA | NA | TRBV28 | TGTGCCAGCAGTTCGAGCGTCGGGACTGACTATGGCTACACCTTC | CASSSSVGTDYGYTF
TRBJ1-4 | NA | NA | TRBV18 | TGTGCCAGCTCACCGTGGGGGGGAACTAATGAAAAACTGTTTTTT | CASSPWGGTNEKLFF
TRBJ2-3 | TRBD2 | NA | TRBV30 | TGTGCCTGGAGTGTCCGGCTAGCGGGGAGCACAGATACGCAGTATTTT | CAWSVRLAGSTDTQYF
TRBJ2-1 | TRBD2 | NA | TRBV4-3 | TGCGCCAGCGCACTTCCAGCATCCAGCGGGATAGCTCAACCCAATGAGCAGTTCTTC | CASALPASSGIAQPNEQFF
TRBJ2-1 | NA | NA | TRBV5-5 | TGTGCCAGCAGCTTTAATTTTCCTCCGGGCGGGTACAATGAGCAGTTCTTC | CASSFNFPPGGYNEQFF
TRBJ1-2 | TRBD1 | NA | TRBV10-3 | TGTGCCATCGGGACAGCGGATGGCTACACCTTC | CAIGTADGYTF
TRBJ2-7 | TRBD1 | NA | TRBV6-6 | TGTGCCAGCAGTTTAATCACAGGGGCCGGGGAGCAGTACTTC | CASSLITGAGEQYF
TRBJ1-1 | NA | NA | TRBV19 | TGTGCCAGTAGTATAGGGCGGCATGAAGCTTTCTTT | CASSIGRHEAFF
TRBJ1-2 | NA | few | TRBV10-3 | TGTGCCATCAGCGACAAGTGGCAGGGTGCTACCACCTTC | CAISDKWQGATTF
TRBJ2-7 | NA | NA | TRBV7-9 | TGTGCCAGCAGCCCTATTGGGGGGGAGCAGTACTTC | CASSPIGGEQYF
TRBJ2-3 | TRBD2 | NA | TRBV5-1 | TGCGCCAGCAGTCTTGGACTAGCGGGTGGCAGGGATACGCAGTATTTT | CASSLGLAGGRDTQYF
TRBJ1-1 | NA | NA | TRBV7-2 | TGTGCCAGCAGCCCTTTCTTGAACACTGAAGCTTTCTTT | CASSPFLNTEAFF
TRBJ1-5 | NA | few | TRBV4-1 | TGCGCCAGCAGCCAAGGGGGCCATCAGCCCCAGCATTTT | CASSQGGHQPQHF
TRBJ2-4 | NA | NA | TRBV4-1 | TGCGCCAGCAGCCAAGGACAGAAAAACATTCAGTACTTC | CASSQGQKNIQYF
TRBJ2-6 | NA | few | TRBV7-2 | TGTGCCAGCAGCTTAGTGGGGGGCTCTGGGGCCAACGTCCTGACTTTC | CASSLVGGSGANVLTF
TRBJ2-7 | TRBD2 | NA | TRBV4-1 | TGCGCCAGCAGCCGTCGGGAGGCAAGCCGGAGCGAGCAGTACTTC | CASSRREASRSEQYF
TRBJ1-2 | NA | NA | TRBV5-1 | TGCGCCAGCAGCTTGGCCGGTCTCCCTAACTATGGCTACACCTTC | CASSLAGLPNYGYTF
TRBJ2-1 | NA | few | TRBV21-1 | TGTGCCAGCAGCAAAGTGACACTCTCCTACAATGAGCAGTTCTTC | CASSKVTLSYNEQFF
TRBJ2-7 | TRBD2 | once | TRBV7-2 | TGTGCCAGCAGCTTATCTAGCGGGAGGGCCTACGAGCAGTACTTC | CASSLSSGRAYEQYF
TRBJ2-2 | TRBD2 | few | TRBV5-4 | TGTGCCAGCAGCGGAGGGACTAGCGTTAACACCGGGGAGCTGTTTTTT | CASSGGTSVNTGELFF
TRBJ2-7 | TRBD2 | NA | TRBV2 | TGTGCCGGGGGACTAGCGGGAGAGTACGAGCAGTACTTC | CAGGLAGEYEQYF
TRBJ2-7 | NA | NA | TRBV7-9 | TGTGCCAGCAGCTTACCCAACTCCTACGAGCAGTACTTC | CASSLPNSYEQYF
TRBJ1-5 | NA | NA | TRBV7-3 | TGTGCCAGCAGCGTCACTGGAGGACAGCCCCAGCATTTT | CASSVTGGQPQHF
TRBJ1-2 | TRBD1 | NA | TRBV9 | TGTGCCAGCAGCGCCGGGACAGGGGAAGGCTACACCTTC | CASSAGTGEGYTF
TRBJ2-1 | TRBD1 | NA | TRBV7-9 | TGTGCCAGCAGCTTGAAGGGGGCATCCTACAATGAGCAGTTCTTC | CASSLKGASYNEQFF
TRBJ2-1 | NA | NA | TRBV29-1 | TGCAGCGTTGATGGACTTTACAATGAGCAGTTCTTC | CSVDGLYNEQFF